A selection of T cell receptor beta chains follows, all from one sample in a study of cytomegalovirus exposure and HLA in healthy donors. Sequenced by immunoSEQ multiplex PCR; TCRdb stores in-frame clones only, minus some. The repertoire has 150,000 to 200,000 clones, 60% to 80% of them found once; the top ten carry 1.1% to 1.5%. Material: PBMCs. Receptors originate from a woman aged 25 to 39 in good health and CMV-seronegative. Each CDR3 is given with its conserved first and last residue. A D gene is named only where the DNA matches it firmly. Clone size is stated in some rows and not others, as once, few, many or a class when expanded.

>TRBJ1-4|16|TRBV4-1|NA|NA
TGCGCCAGCAGCCAAGCTATGGTGCAGGGAGGTGAAAAACTGTTTTTT
CASSQAMVQGGEKLFF
>TRBJ1-6|15|TRBV11-1|NA|NA
TGTGCCAGCAGCCGACAAATCAGGAATAATTCACCCCTCCACTTT
CASSRQIRNNSPLHF
>TRBJ1-1|13|TRBV11-2|NA|NA
TGTGCCAGCAGCTTAGGCGGAGGGATTGAAGCTTTCTTT
CASSLGGGIEAFF
>TRBJ1-1|17|TRBV5-1|TRBD1|NA
TGCGCCAGCAGCAGGGGGGTGGGACAGGGAAGGGTTACTGAAGCTTTCTTT
CASSRGVGQGRVTEAFF
>TRBJ2-7|13|TRBV2|NA|NA
TGTGCCAGCAGTGAGCTACCCCTCTCCGAGCAGTACTTC
CASSELPLSEQYF
>TRBJ1-1|14|TRBV2|TRBD1|NA
TGTGCCAGCAGACGACAGGGTAAGGACACTGAAGCTTTCTTT
CASRRQGKDTEAFF
>TRBJ2-1|17|TRBV5-1|TRBD2|NA
TGCGCCAGCAGTGGCCTAGCGGGGGCGAACTCCTACAATGAGCAGTTCTTC
CASSGLAGANSYNEQFF
>TRBJ1-6|16|TRBV30|NA|few
TGTGCCTGGGATCCGGGACATCAGGACGCTAATTCACCCCTCCACTTT
CAWDPGHQDANSPLHF
>TRBJ1-1|12|TRBV6-1|NA|NA
TGTGCCAGCACCGAAGAGGGGGGGAAGGCTTTCTTT
CASTEEGGKAFF
>TRBJ2-2|16|TRBV7-9|NA|NA
TGTGCCAGCAGCTTAGTCGTCGGGTTGAACACCGGGGAGCTGTTTTTT
CASSLVVGLNTGELFF
>TRBJ2-3|17|TRBV4-1|NA|NA
TGCGCCAGCAGCCAAATATTGAGCTGGGGGGGCACAGATACGCAGTATTTT
CASSQILSWGGTDTQYF
>TRBJ1-2|14|TRBV7-9|TRBD1|NA
TGTGCCAGCACGTCCCTGATGGACAGGCCGCTCTACACCTTC
CASTSLMDRPLYTF
>TRBJ1-4|14|TRBV5-1|NA|NA
TGCGCCAGCAGCCTAGGACCTCCGGGGGAAAAACTGTTTTTT
CASSLGPPGEKLFF
>TRBJ2-1|13|TRBV6-1|TRBD2|few
TGTGCCAGCATTTTTAGCGGGGGGTACGAGCAGTTCTTC
CASIFSGGYEQFF
>TRBJ1-2|14|TRBV5-4|TRBD1|many
TGTGCCAGCAGCTTGGGGGGACAGGTTAAAGGCTACACCTTC
CASSLGGQVKGYTF
>TRBJ2-2|15|TRBV9|NA|NA
TGTGCCAGCAGCGTCGACACGGAGGCCACCGGGGAGCTGTTTTTT
CASSVDTEATGELFF
>TRBJ2-7|13|TRBV2|NA|NA
TGTGCCAGCAGTGGACTAGGCCGCTACGAGCAGTACTTC
CASSGLGRYEQYF
>TRBJ2-7|16|TRBV7-9|TRBD1|NA
TGTTCCAGCAGCAGATCCACAGGGGGCTTAGCCCACGAGCAGTACTTC
CSSSRSTGGLAHEQYF
>TRBJ1-6|15|TRBV6-5|TRBD1|few
TGTGCCAGCAGGGGACAGGAAATCTATAATTCACCCCTCCACTTT
CASRGQEIYNSPLHF
>TRBJ2-4|17|TRBV27|TRBD2|NA
TGTGCCAGCAGTAGACTAGCGGGAAGTGTAGCCAAAAACATTCAGTACTTC
CASSRLAGSVAKNIQYF
>TRBJ2-7|15|TRBV14|TRBD1|few
TGTGCCAGCAGCCCGTCGGGGACAGCTACCCACGAGCAGTACTTC
CASSPSGTATHEQYF
>TRBJ2-1|15|TRBV2|TRBD2|NA
TGTGCCAGCAGTACCAGCGGGGGCCTTAATTGGCTCGAGTTCTTC
CASSTSGGLNWLEFF
>TRBJ2-5|13|TRBV7-2|NA|NA
TGTGCCAGCAGCTTATTCTACCAAGAGACCCAGTACTTC
CASSLFYQETQYF
>TRBJ1-1|15|TRBV5-1|NA|NA
TGCGCCAGCAGCCCCCTAGGCGTCGCGAACACTGAAGCTTTCTTT
CASSPLGVANTEAFF
>TRBJ1-6|14|TRBV15|NA|NA
TGTGCCACCAGCAGAGATTGGGGAGGCTCACCCCTCCACTTT
CATSRDWGGSPLHF
>TRBJ2-7|13|TRBV2|TRBD1|NA
TGTGCCAGCCCTGGGACAGGGGGTAAAGAGCAGTACTTC
CASPGTGGKEQYF
>TRBJ2-7|16|TRBV5-4|NA|NA
TGTGCCAGCAGCTTGGGATCTAGAGCCTTCTCCTACGAGCAGTACTTC
CASSLGSRAFSYEQYF
>TRBJ1-4|13|TRBV7-9|NA|NA
TGTGCCAGCAGCTTAGAACAGCTCAGGCCACTGTTTTTT
CASSLEQLRPLFF
>TRBJ2-7|14|TRBV10-3|NA|NA
TGTGCCATCAGTGGGGAGGAGGTAACCTACGAGCAGTACTTC
CAISGEEVTYEQYF
>TRBJ2-7|13|TRBV30|NA|NA
TGTGCCTGGAGTTCCCGACAGCTCTACGAGCAGTACTTC
CAWSSRQLYEQYF
>TRBJ1-1|16|TRBV5-6|NA|NA
TGTGCCAGCAGCTCACGGGTTGGACTAGGAGGCACTGAAGCTTTCTTT
CASSSRVGLGGTEAFF
>TRBJ2-4|14|TRBV6-5|TRBD2|NA
TGTGCCAGCAGTTACGGTGGACTAGGAAACATTCAGTACTTC
CASSYGGLGNIQYF
>TRBJ2-7|13|TRBV11-2|TRBD2|NA
TGTGCCAGCAGCCTCGGACTAGGGTACGAGCAGTACTTC
CASSLGLGYEQYF
>TRBJ1-1|13|TRBV6-1|NA|NA
TGTGCCGGAGGGAGGCTCTTGAACACTGAAGCTTTCTTT
CAGGRLLNTEAFF
>TRBJ1-1|16|TRBV2|NA|NA
TGTGCCAGCAGTGACCCCCAGTTCGGGTTGAACACTGAAGCTTTCTTT
CASSDPQFGLNTEAFF
>TRBJ2-5|15|TRBV5-1|TRBD2|NA
TGCGCCAGCAGGTTGGGGACTAGCGGCCAAGAGACCCAGTACTTC
CASRLGTSGQETQYF
>TRBJ2-1|15|TRBV2|TRBD2|NA
TGTGCCAGCAGCCTTCTAGCGGGGGGATACAATGAGCAGTTCTTC
CASSLLAGGYNEQFF
>TRBJ2-1|15|TRBV7-9|NA|NA
TGTGCCAGCAGCTTATATGCGGGGCCCTACAATGAGCAGTTCTTC
CASSLYAGPYNEQFF
>TRBJ1-2|12|TRBV7-9|NA|few
TGTGCCAGCAGCTTAGTAGGGGTAGGCTACACCTTC
CASSLVGVGYTF
>TRBJ1-4|15|TRBV5-1|NA|NA
TGCGCCAGCAGCTTGGCAGGGCTAGCTAATGAAAAACTGTTTTTT
CASSLAGLANEKLFF
>TRBJ2-3|12|TRBV30|NA|NA
TGTGCCTGGAGGGAAGGCACAGATATGCAGTATTTT
CAWREGTDMQYF
>TRBJ1-1|13|TRBV7-9|NA|few
TGTGCCAGCAGCCCTGGGGGGTGGACTGAAGCTTTCTTT
CASSPGGWTEAFF
>TRBJ1-4|18|TRBV7-9|TRBD1|NA
TGTGCCAGCAGTACCCGGGACAGCTATTTTGCTACTAATGAAAAACTGTTTTTT
CASSTRDSYFATNEKLFF
>TRBJ2-7|14|TRBV6-6|TRBD1|few
TGTGCCAGCAGCGGGACAGGGGCCGTCTACGAGCAGTACTTC
CASSGTGAVYEQYF
>TRBJ1-1|14|TRBV7-8|NA|NA
TGTGCCAGCAGCATACTAGGAGGGGACACTGAAGCTTTCTTT
CASSILGGDTEAFF
>TRBJ2-7|13|TRBV28|NA|NA
TGTGCCAGCAGTTCCCGGGAGATGCCCGAGCAGTACTTC
CASSSREMPEQYF
>TRBJ2-2|14|TRBV2|NA|NA
TGTGCCAGCAGTCGGGGAACTAACACCGGGGAGCTGTTTTTT
CASSRGTNTGELFF
>TRBJ2-7|15|TRBV27|TRBD1|NA
TGTGCCAGCAGTTCCCGACAGGGGAGGTCCTACGAGCAGTACTTC
CASSSRQGRSYEQYF